The next 16 T cell receptor beta chains were all read from a single sample in a study of T-cell memory formation after mild COVID-19. TCRdb used MiXCR to reprocess the 5' RACE reads, holding one entry per CDR3 protein. Of tens of thousands of distinct CDR3 sequences in the sample, about 13% were seen once. The sample was PBMCs or a T cell subset sorted from them (not recorded which). Receptors originate from an adult woman who had mild COVID-19 (a few samples of this study predate the infection). Cell type and time point are not known.

V gene TRBV2 combines with J gene TRBJ2-3, with TRBD1 matching 8 bases. After removal of 6 bases from V and 2 bases from J, the junction contained 10 bases not matched to a gene. The CDR3 loop spans 16 amino acids. Germline values: CDR1 SNHLY, CDR2 FYNNEI. CDR3 sequence (DNA): TGTGCCAGCAGCCCCGGGACAGGTTATAACACAGATACGCAGTATTTT. It specifies CASSPGTGYNTDTQYF.

The chain combines TRBV12-3 or TRBV12-4 with TRBJ1-5; D not resolved. V shed 8 bases and J shed 4 bases, with 18 bases lying between them. This CDR3 spans 15 amino acids. The CDR3 is CASALRGWNNQPQHF. CDR3 coding DNA: TGTGCCAGCGCCTTGCGTGGGTGGAATAATCAGCCCCAGCATTTT.

The gene calls are TRBV20-1 and TRBJ2-4; the match to TRBD1 covers 9 bases. The CDR3 has 13 residues. Trimming took 6 bases from V and 7 from J; bases not matched to a gene: 7. Germline-derived CDR1 and CDR2 are DFQATT and SNEGSKA (reference sequence). The CDR3 sequence is CSAADRGLNIQYF. CDR3 in DNA: TGCAGTGCCGCCGACAGGGGGTTGAACATTCAGTACTTC.

The rearrangement links TRBV19 to TRBJ2-7; 8 bases fit TRBD1. This CDR3 is 14 amino acids long. CDR1 LNHDA and CDR2 SQIVND come from the germline V gene (reference sequence). V gave up 5 bases and J gave up 2 bases; unmatched junction bases: 5. The DNA for the CDR3 is TGTGCCAGTAGTCTAACGGGACAGGCCTACGAGCAGTACTTC. Translated, it gives CASSLTGQAYEQYF.

This clonotype was detected a few times. CDR3 nucleotide sequence: TGCAGCGTTGAGCCTGTTAGCGGGGGCCCGTCTGAGCAGTTCTTC. Residues: CSVEPVSGGPSEQFF. The J gene is TRBJ2-1, the V gene TRBV29-1; 9 nucleotides line up with TRBD2. J lost 9 bases, V lost 3 bases, and 12 bases had no gene match. Germline CDR1 is SQVTM and CDR2 is ANQGSEA. This CDR3 has 15 residues.

CDR3 in amino acids: CASSQVGSYEQYF. The CDR3 DNA is TGCGCCAGCAGCCAAGTGGGGAGCTACGAGCAGTACTTC. The V gene is TRBV4-1, the J gene TRBJ2-7, with D possibly TRBD2 on 5 matching bases. V was trimmed by 1 base and J by 3 bases, leaving 7 bases between them. The germline V gene has CDR1 MGHRA and CDR2 YSYEKL. The CDR3 spans 13 residues.

This chain joins TRBV6-5 and TRBJ1-1; TRBD1 aligns across 7 bases. After removal of 6 bases from V and 6 bases from J, the junction contained 7 bases not matched to a gene. The CDR3 is 13 residues long. In germline, CDR1 is MNHEY, CDR2 SVGAGI. CDR3 DNA sequence: TGTGCCAGCAGCCGACAGGGAACCTCTGAAGCTTTCTTT. Translation: CASSRQGTSEAFF.

This sequence joins TRBV6-5 and TRBJ2-5; 9 bases agree with TRBD1. The germline V gene has CDR1 MNHEY and CDR2 SVGAGI. The ends lost 5 bases at V and 5 bases at J; junction bases unmatched: 18. This CDR3 is built from 18 residues. This CDR3 is CASSQDRDRVSGGETQYF. The DNA for the CDR3 is TGTGCCAGCAGTCAAGACCGGGACAGGGTCTCAGGAGGCGAGACCCAGTACTTC.

This clonotype showed up just a few times. The V gene is TRBV7-6, the J gene TRBJ2-7, with D possibly being TRBD2 (6 bases). The germline V gene has CDR1 SGHVS and CDR2 FNYEAQ. V was cut by 0 bases and J by 0 bases, with 15 bases left in between. The CDR3 loop spans 17 amino acids. This CDR3 is CASSLAGGSPASYEQYF. The DNA for the CDR3 is TGTGCCAGCAGCTTAGCTGGGGGGTCCCCTGCCTCCTACGAGCAGTACTTC.

This clonotype turned up a few times. The chain is built from TRBV12-3 or TRBV12-4 and TRBJ2-7, with D tentatively TRBD2 (6 bases). CDR3 length: 14 residues. V lost 7 bases, J lost 5 bases, and 18 bases lay in between. The CDR3 loop is CASTQVGTFHEQYF. The CDR3 DNA reads TGTGCCAGCACTCAAGTCGGGACTTTCCACGAGCAGTACTTC.

This clonotype was counted between two and nine times. The chain employs TRBV7-9 and TRBJ2-7; no firm D call. V gave up 4 bases and J gave up 2 bases, with 12 bases separating them. Germline loops: CDR1 SEHNR, CDR2 FQNEAQ (reference sequence). CDR3 length: 14 residues. The CDR3 coding sequence is TGTGCCAGCAGCTACCCTGCGGACGCCTACGAGCAGTACTTC. Its translation is CASSYPADAYEQYF.

This chain links TRBV5-5 with TRBJ2-7; tentatively, D is TRBD1 or TRBD2 (5 bases each). The CDR3 runs to 17 residues. V lost 2 bases, J lost 4 bases, and 22 bases lay in between. CDR1 is SGHKS, CDR2 YYEKEE, per germline (reference sequence). CDR3 sequence reads: CASSFSLGLGAGYEQYF. CDR3 nucleotides: TGTGCCAGCAGCTTCTCCCTCGGCCTCGGGGCAGGGTACGAGCAGTACTTC. Full variable domain (remainder filled in from reference TRBV5-5 and TRBJ2-7): DAGVTQSPTHLIKTRGQQVTLRCSPISGHKSVSWYQQVLGQGPQFIFQYYEKEERGRGNFPDRFSARQFPNYSSELNVNALLLGDSALYLCASSFSLGLGAGYEQYFGPGTRLTVT.

J is TRBJ1-6 and V is TRBV4-1, with a tentative D call TRBD1 (6 bases). Germline V gives CDR1 MGHRA, CDR2 YSYEKL. CDR3 length equals 17 residues. Trimming took 0 bases from V and 8 from J, leaving 17 bases between them. The CDR3 here is CASSQEPRGSPYSPLHF. In DNA, the CDR3 is TGCGCCAGCAGCCAAGAGCCCAGGGGATCCCCGTATTCACCCCTCCACTTT.

The chain uses TRBV5-1 and TRBJ1-2; D perhaps matches TRBD1 (6 bases). The V end lost 0 bases, the J end lost 3 bases, and 12 bases lay between the germline ends. The CDR3 length is 15 residues. From germline, CDR1 is SGHRS and CDR2 YFSETQ. In DNA form, the CDR3 reads TGCGCCAGCAGCTTGGAACCAGGGGTAGACTATGGCTACACCTTC. Protein: CASSLEPGVDYGYTF.

The rearrangement uses TRBV20-1 and TRBJ2-1, with 8 bases that match TRBD2. CDR1 DFQATT and CDR2 SNEGSKA come from the germline V gene (reference sequence). This CDR3 is 16 amino acids long. The ends lost 0 bases at V and 1 base at J; junction bases unmatched: 5. The CDR3 coding sequence is TGCAGTGCTAGAGATCTTACTAGCGGTTCCTACAATGAGCAGTTCTTC. Translating it yields CSARDLTSGSYNEQFF.

This clonotype was found a few times. This rearrangement joins TRBV12-3 or TRBV12-4 to TRBJ2-1; possible D gene TRBD1, 6 bases. Trimming took off 10 bases at V and 9 bases at J, with 19 bases between the two ends. This CDR3 region has 13 residues. The CDR3: CATRFEARGEQFF. In nucleotides, the CDR3 is TGTGCCACCCGGTTTGAGGCCAGGGGTGAGCAGTTCTTC.